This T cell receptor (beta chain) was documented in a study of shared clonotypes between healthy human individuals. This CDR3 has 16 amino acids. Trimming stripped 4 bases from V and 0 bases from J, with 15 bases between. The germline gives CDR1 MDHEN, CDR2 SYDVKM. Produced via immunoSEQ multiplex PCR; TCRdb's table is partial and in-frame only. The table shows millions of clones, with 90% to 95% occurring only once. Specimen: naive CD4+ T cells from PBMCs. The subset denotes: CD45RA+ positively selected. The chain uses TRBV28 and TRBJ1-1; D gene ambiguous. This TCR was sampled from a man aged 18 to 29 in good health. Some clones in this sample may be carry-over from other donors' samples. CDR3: CASSSPSEVMNTEAFF. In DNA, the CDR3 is TGTGCCAGCAGTTCCCCGTCGGAGGTTATGAACACTGAAGCTTTCTTT.